The clone carrying this TCR beta chain came up once. TCRdb keeps only in-frame clones here, not all; method: immunoSEQ multiplex PCR. The sample holds tens of thousands of clones, approximately 79% seen once. Trimming cost V 0 bases and J 7 bases; bases outside gene matches: 4. The CDR3 totals 13 residues. Germline V gives CDR1 SQVTM, CDR2 ANQGSEA. The sample originates from a study of blood T cell repertoires in COVID-19. About the research overall: The study drew acute and convalescent COVID-19 samples from the United States, Italy and Spain. T cells, B-cell-depleted T cells, or PBMCs provided the cDNA or gDNA that served as material.

This sequence was found in a man in his 70s with active or convalescent COVID-19. The specimen sequenced was peripheral blood. This sequence joins TRBV29-1 and TRBJ2-5, with 8 bases fitting TRBD2. CDR3: CSVEESGGGTQYF. The CDR3 nucleotides are TGCAGCGTTGAAGAGAGCGGGGGTGGGACCCAGTACTTC. Based on the CDR3 plus reference TRBV29-1 and TRBJ2-5, the full variable domain is SAVISQKPSRDICQRGTSLTIQCQVDSQVTMMFWYRQQPGQSLTLIATANQGSEATYESGFVIDKFPISRPNLTFSTLTVSNMSPEDSSIYLCSVEESGGGTQYFGPGTRLLVL.